A single sample gave rise to the 9 T cell receptor beta chains below, sequenced in a study of CD8 T cells in ankylosing spondylitis. Antigen specificity for these receptors is unknown. TCRdb redid the calling of the 5' RACE reads with MiXCR, one entry per CDR3 protein. The profile shows approximately 540,000 distinct CDR3 sequences, 9.5% to 15% of them singletons. Whole-study findings and limits: One TCR beta motif, made up of under ten highly homologous variants, appeared characteristic of ankylosing spondylitis blood.

Sequencing was done on a sample of blood, either unsorted or a sorted T cell fraction (not recorded which). All receptors come from a male donor with ankylosing spondylitis.

The J gene is TRBJ1-3, the V gene TRBV6-5; D is undetermined. CDR3 length: 16 residues. Trimming removed 0 bases at V and 0 bases at J, with 9 bases between. The germline V gene encodes CDR1 MNHEY and CDR2 SVGAGI. The CDR3 loop is CASSYSLQSSGNTIYF. The CDR3 coding sequence is TGTGCCAGCAGTTACTCGTTACAGAGCTCTGGAAACACCATATATTTT.

This clonotype was recorded many times. The gene calls are TRBV24-1 and TRBJ2-1; D possibly uses TRBD1 or TRBD2 (5 bases each). The CDR3 sequence is 17 residues long. The V and J ends lost 1 base and 5 bases respectively, with 17 bases between them. The V gene's germline CDR1 is KGHDR and CDR2 SFDVKD. CDR3 coding DNA: TGTGCCACCAGTGATTTTGGATGGGTCGGGGCCAACAATGAGCAGTTCTTC. It yields the protein CATSDFGWVGANNEQFF.

This clonotype was detected only a few times. The V call is TRBV5-4, the J call TRBJ2-2; 7 bases map to TRBD1. The V gene's germline CDR1 is SGHNT and CDR2 YYREEE (reference sequence). CDR3 length: 19 amino acids. Unmatched junction bases numbered 15, after V lost 0 bases and J lost 4 bases. The DNA for the CDR3 is TGTGCCAGCAGCTTGGTTGGACAGGAGGCCCCAAGCGGCACCGGGGAGCTGTTTTTT. It encodes CASSLVGQEAPSGTGELFF.

This clonotype was seen a handful of times. CDR3 region: CASSQNSGRYNEQFF. The CDR3 DNA reads TGTGCCAGCAGCCAAAATAGCGGGAGGTACAATGAGCAGTTCTTC. This chain connects TRBV3-1 to TRBJ2-1; 10 bases match TRBD2. The germline V gene has CDR1 LGHDT and CDR2 YNNKEL (reference sequence). This CDR3 is 15 amino acids long. With 2 bases clipped from V and 4 bases from J, the junction kept 2 bases outside the gene matches.

This clonotype is labeled medium-sized. V is TRBV4-1 and J is TRBJ2-1, with 9 bases lining up with TRBD2. The germline V gene encodes CDR1 MGHRA and CDR2 YSYEKL. Trimming took 4 bases from V and 7 from J; bases not matched to a gene: 11. The CDR3 spans 16 residues. DNA of the CDR3: TGCGCCAGCAGCCCAACCCCAACTACTAGCGGGAATGAGCAGTTCTTC. Its translation is CASSPTPTTSGNEQFF.

This clonotype was recorded at least ten times. The chain uses TRBV11-2 and TRBJ1-1; no firm D call. CDR1 is SGHAT, CDR2 FQNNGV, per germline. The V end lost 1 base, the J end lost 3 bases, and 9 bases lay between the germline ends. This CDR3 comprises 14 residues. This CDR3 reads CASSLAFRDTEAFF. CDR3 DNA sequence: TGTGCCAGCAGCTTAGCCTTTAGAGACACTGAAGCTTTCTTT.

This clonotype has more than one count but fewer than ten. The genes are TRBV7-9 and TRBJ2-7; D call uncertain. The CDR3 has 14 residues. Germline loops: CDR1 SEHNR, CDR2 FQNEAQ (reference sequence). The V and J ends lost 4 bases and 2 bases respectively, with 12 bases between them. The CDR3 sequence is CASSSGSEPYEQYF. The CDR3 DNA reads TGTGCCAGCAGCTCCGGTTCGGAGCCCTACGAGCAGTACTTC.

J is TRBJ2-1 and V is TRBV11-3; TRBD1 is a possible D gene (5 bases). CDR1 is SGHNT, CDR2 YENEEA, per germline. The length of the CDR3 is 15 residues. V lost 5 bases and J 5 bases, leaving 16 bases between the germline ends. The DNA of the CDR3 is TGTGCCAGCAGCCAGGGCCGGGCTATGCACAATGAGCAGTTCTTC. This encodes CASSQGRAMHNEQFF.

This clonotype was seen a single time. The V gene is TRBV3-1, the J gene TRBJ2-2; the D is unclear. Germline assignment: CDR1 LGHDT and CDR2 YNNKEL (reference sequence). The CDR3 runs 14 residues. Trimming removed 3 bases at V and 7 bases at J, with 12 bases between. CDR3 protein: CASSQGSFSGELFF. The CDR3 region has the DNA TGTGCCAGCAGCCAGGGGTCGTTTAGCGGGGAGCTGTTTTTT.